This TCR beta chain derives from a study of blood T cell repertoires in COVID-19. Study details: Samples representing acute and convalescent COVID-19 were sourced from the United States, Italy and Spain. In each case, the material was cDNA or gDNA derived from T cells, B-cell-depleted T cells, or PBMCs.

Germline lookup yields CDR1 SGHTA and CDR2 FQGNSA. The V segment lost 5 bases and the J segment 6 bases; nucleotides outside the gene matches: 15. CDR3 length: 18 residues. Original processing methods: Estimation of nucleated cell counts was performed using reference gene primer amplification. Measured with immunoSEQ multiplex PCR; TCRdb has only the in-frame clones, and not every one. That table furnishes V, J and clone size, whereas the DNA furnished D and trimming. The sample contains around 260,000 clones, more than 75% of which appear only once. The V gene is TRBV7-2, the J gene TRBJ1-6, with 8 bases lining up with TRBD1. The sequencing sample was made of peripheral blood. The source of this sequence is a man in his forties or fifties who had recovered from COVID-19. The CDR3 protein is CASSPWGQEGHLNSPLHF. CDR3 sequence (DNA): TGTGCCAGCAGCCCATGGGGACAGGAGGGACACCTTAATTCACCCCTCCACTTT.